This T cell receptor beta chain was retrieved from a study of cytomegalovirus exposure and HLA in healthy donors. As for the study in general: Of 300 to 450 genotyped donors, roughly 86% clustered with self-reported Caucasian donors. Study outcomes and limitations: V- and J-gene trimming of TCR beta was linked (in a later analysis) to a missense DCLRE1C variant.

The CDR3 is 12 residues long. The germline V and J ends were trimmed by 0 bases and 7 bases, with 7 bases remaining between them. CDR1 and CDR2 (germline): PRHDT, FYEKMQ (reference sequence). A note on this clone: The antigen is not known.

The primer mix had 60 Vbeta and 13 Jbeta primers. The protocol was immunoSEQ multiplex PCR, while the TCRdb copy is restricted to in-frame clones and leaves out a portion. Counted here are approximately 180,000 clones, 84% occurring once; the ten biggest clones make up around 5%. The origin of this receptor is a man between 18 and 35 years old in good health and CMV-seronegative. Specimen: PBMCs. The chain recombines TRBV13 with TRBJ2-7, with TRBD2 as a possible D gene (5 bases). This chain's CDR3 is CASSLGRREQYF. The CDR3 DNA follows: TGTGCCAGCAGCTTAGGCAGGAGGGAGCAGTACTTC.